What follows describes a single T cell receptor (beta chain). This clonotype is characterized as medium-sized (0.01 to 0.1%). The specificity of this receptor is unknown. Nothing much larger sits one base from this clone, and base qualities are not available. These data belong to a study of early T cells in non-severe SARS-CoV-2 infection (dated by TCRdb to the early 2020s). Regarding the study in general: Because TCR sequencing was done on bulk RNA from unsorted whole blood, the alpha and beta chains could not be paired.

The protocol used for the library was 5' RACE. Sequencing was performed on a NextSeq 500. To correct for sequencing error and PCR bias, the TCR library protocol tagged individual cDNA molecules with unique molecular identifiers. Both TCR alpha and beta chains were sequenced, and tight co-correlation was observed between alpha and beta sequence abundances in each sample. In the original analysis: Decombinator V4 was used to perform V gene, J gene and CDR3 annotation of TCR sequences. TCRs were defined as expanded if a significant change between any two time points was detected under a Poisson model with p below 0.0001. TCR abundances were normalised to the total number of TCRs sequenced per sample and were expressed as counts per million. MAIT TCRs were defined by TRAV1-2 paired with TRAJ12, TRAJ20 or TRAJ33, and iNKT TCRs by TRAV10 paired with TRAJ18. VDJdb, accessed 1 November 2021, was searched for CMV, EBV and SARS-CoV-2 annotated TCRs, with TCRs annotated for multiple antigens excluded. TCRdb took the public reads, trimmed them with fastp at Q25, ran MiXCR for clone calling and kept in-frame beta chains. All rows with the same CDR3 protein become a single entry with the most common DNA and genes. These V and J calls are TCRdb output, not the study's own analysis. The sample contains some 64,000 distinct CDR3 sequences, roughly a tenth of them found a single time. The ten largest clones add up to 1.5% to 2% of the sample.

Broader findings and caveats from the paper: Matching against VDJdb was skewed toward anti-spike CD8 responses, likely underestimated virus-specific expansions, and missed private and CD4 specificities.

A case-control design nested within a healthcare worker cohort in London, UK, was used, with weekly nasopharyngeal swab PCR tests and blood sampling performed. Between 23 and 31 March 2020, the week of the UK lockdown, healthcare workers were enrolled and then followed up weekly for as long as 16 weeks. From the cysteine through the phenylalanine, the CDR3 covers 17 amino acids. The only DNA kept is the CDR3, 51 bases in frame from the first base. In the germline V gene (reference sequence), CDR1 corresponds to SEHNR and CDR2 to FQNEAQ. V gives up 4 bases and J gives up 4 bases, and the segment between their germline ends measures 23 bases.

The chain is assembled from TRBV7-9 and TRBJ2-7, and perhaps TRBD1 as D gene, on 5 matching bases. The sequenced sample consisted of whole blood. The sequence was obtained from an adult who was a healthcare worker with PCR-confirmed SARS-CoV-2 infection or an uninfected control (not recorded which). CDR3 reads: CASSSNSGRDGVYEQYF. The DNA reads TGTGCCAGCAGCTCAAATTCGGGCAGGGATGGGGTTTACGAGCAGTACTTC.